This T cell receptor beta chain was retrieved from a study of T cell responses to AZD1222 COVID-19 vaccine. A few counts support this clone. Its antigen remains unknown. Germline V gene lookup returns CDR1 SEHNR and CDR2 FQNEAQ (reference sequence). CDR3 size: 14 residues. Trimming removed 6 bases from V and 1 base from J, with 9 bases in between. Findings and limits, study-wide: Two AZD1222 doses significantly raised spike-specific TCR breadth and depth over controls.

Sequencing was performed with immunoSEQ multiplex PCR; in TCRdb, only in-frame clones are kept and a portion is missing. The sample shows some 56,000 clones, roughly 85% of them seen only once. Sequencing was performed on peripheral blood, taken on day 0 of AZD1222 vaccination. The clonotype was recovered from an adult in good health. The chain couples TRBV7-9 to TRBJ2-2; the D gene is possibly TRBD1 (5 bases). The CDR3 region has the DNA TGTGCCAGCAGTATTACAGGGAACACCGGGGAGCTGTTTTTT. It is translated as CASSITGNTGELFF.